This paragraph covers one T cell receptor (beta chain) sequence. This CDR3 region has 17 residues. V dropped 8 bases and J dropped 0; count of bases not matched to a gene: 11. Looked up from germline, CDR1 is SEHNR and CDR2 is FQNEAQ (reference sequence). The sample belongs to a study of beta chain features in type 1 diabetes. Every bit of the isolated RNA underwent reverse transcription, so sequencing read expressed TCRB transcripts. Only in-frame clones appear in the TCRdb table, and some are missing; sequencing was by immunoSEQ multiplex PCR. The data show about 900,000 clones, about a sixth seen once.

The sequencing input was naive CD4+ T cells from blood. This receptor was obtained from a woman aged 18-29 years in good health. The chain links TRBV7-9 to TRBJ2-2; 8 nucleotides match TRBD1. The chain's CDR3 is CASGERQGATNTGELFF. For the CDR3, the DNA is TGTGCCAGCGGTGAGAGGCAGGGGGCAACGAACACCGGGGAGCTGTTTTTT.